Many counts were recorded for the clone carrying this T cell receptor (beta chain). Antigen unknown. The CDR3 is 17 residues long. Germline CDR1 reads SGDLS; CDR2 reads YYNGEE. V was clipped by 4 bases and J by 6 bases; unmatched bases: 15. This specimen belongs to a study of CD8 T cells in ankylosing spondylitis. General study results and limits: Significant enrichment of disease-linked clones was reportedly seen in matched ankylosing spondylitis synovial fluid.

TCRdb re-derived calls from the 5' RACE reads in MiXCR, one entry per CDR3 protein. The repertoire has about 15,000 distinct CDR3 sequences, approximately 2.5% of them found once; the top ten carry roughly 10%. Source material: blood, either unsorted or a sorted T cell fraction (not recorded which). This chain joins TRBV9 and TRBJ2-7; 11 bases agree with TRBD2. The receptor comes from a male donor with ankylosing spondylitis or in good health (not recorded which). The CDR3 sequence is CASSLSPSGGPGGEQYF. CDR3 nucleotides: TGTGCCAGCAGCCTGTCTCCTAGCGGGGGGCCCGGTGGCGAGCAGTACTTC.